Below are 31 T cell receptor beta chains sequenced from a single sample in a study of T cells in Graves' hyperthyroidism and ophthalmopathy. The TCR beta CDR3 regions underwent amplification using RNA transcripts as the source. The HTBI primer set served for first-round RT-PCR of the TCR CDR3. TCRdb recomputed calls from the multiplex PCR reads with MiXCR, one row per CDR3 protein. Among a few hundred thousand distinct CDR3 sequences listed, around 15% were seen once. Material: blood. The receptors shown here come from a woman between 35 and 50 years old with Graves' ophthalmopathy.

The genes are TRBV12-3 or TRBV12-4 and TRBJ2-1; possible D gene TRBD2, 5 bases. The V and J ends lost 6 bases and 5 bases respectively, with 14 bases between them. This CDR3 has 14 amino acids. The CDR3 reads CASSFGGRNNEQFF. CDR3 coding DNA: TGTGCCAGCAGCTTCGGAGGCCGCAACAATGAGCAGTTCTTC.

The chain joins TRBV19 to TRBJ1-5, with unresolved D. Germline CDR1 is LNHDA and CDR2 is SQIVND (reference sequence). This CDR3 region has 13 residues. The germline V and J ends were trimmed by 5 bases and 5 bases, with 10 bases remaining between them. CDR3 loop: CASSSVTYQPQHF. Written as DNA, the CDR3 is TGTGCCAGTAGTTCTGTTACTTATCAGCCCCAGCATTTT.

This clonotype was recorded a few times. This rearrangement joins TRBV20-1 to TRBJ1-2; no clear D gene. Trimming took off 5 bases at V and 7 bases at J, with 8 bases between the two ends. The V gene's germline CDR1 is DFQATT and CDR2 SNEGSKA (reference sequence). This CDR3 is 10 amino acids long. The CDR3 nucleotides read TGCAGTGCTTATCGGGTTGGCTACACCTTC. This translates into CSAYRVGYTF.

The chain couples TRBV15 to TRBJ2-7; D not certain. V dropped 0 bases and J dropped 0 bases, with 9 bases sitting between them. In germline, CDR1 is LNHNV, CDR2 YYDKDF (reference sequence). The CDR3 extends over 15 amino acids. This chain's CDR3 is CATSRDRLSSYEQYF. CDR3 DNA: TGTGCCACCAGCAGAGACAGGCTCAGCTCCTACGAGCAGTACTTC.

This clonotype has at least ten counts. The V gene is TRBV20-1, the J gene TRBJ1-1, with D hard to call. From germline, CDR1 is DFQATT and CDR2 SNEGSKA (reference sequence). The CDR3 has 14 amino acids. The V gene lost 3 bases and the J gene lost 1 base, with 12 bases spanning the gap. The CDR3 protein is CSASPPRENTEAFF. Here the CDR3 DNA reads TGCAGTGCTAGTCCCCCCCGGGAGAACACTGAAGCTTTCTTT.

This clonotype was counted many times. V usage is TRBV29-1 and J usage is TRBJ2-1, with TRBD2 matching 12 bases. CDR1 and CDR2 from the germline V gene are SQVTM and ANQGSEA. J was trimmed by 7 bases and V by 5 bases; bases with no gene match: 18. The CDR3 has 18 residues. The CDR3 is CSVYVTSGRGVVNNEQFF. The CDR3 bases are TGCAGCGTTTACGTGACTAGCGGGAGAGGGGTTGTTAATAATGAGCAGTTCTTC.

This clonotype was observed many times. The chain joins TRBV24-1 to TRBJ2-5, with 10 bases fitting TRBD1. From germline, CDR1 is KGHDR and CDR2 SFDVKD. This CDR3 contains 15 residues. The junction had 6 bases not matched to a gene; V was cut back by 4 bases and J by 5 bases. The CDR3 loop reads CATSEWTGGRETQYF. The CDR3 DNA is TGTGCCACCAGTGAATGGACAGGGGGTCGCGAGACCCAGTACTTC.

This clonotype was recorded at least ten times. This chain uses TRBV3-1 with TRBJ1-2; D may be TRBD1 (5 bases). V shed 4 bases and J shed 0 bases, with 6 bases lying between them. The germline V gene has CDR1 LGHDT and CDR2 YNNKEL (reference sequence). This CDR3 has 13 amino acids. CDR3 protein: CASSLDTNYGYTF. The CDR3 DNA sequence: TGTGCCAGCAGCCTGGACACTAACTATGGCTACACCTTC.

The chain employs TRBV15 and TRBJ1-5; D remains unclear. The CDR3 totals 12 residues. Per germline, CDR1 LNHNV and CDR2 YYDKDF (reference sequence). V shed 0 bases and J shed 7 bases, with 4 bases lying between them. CDR3 in DNA: TGTGCCACCAGCAGAGATATCCAGCCCCAGCATTTT. Its translation is CATSRDIQPQHF.

This rearrangement joins TRBV7-2 to TRBJ2-1, with 8 bases aligning to TRBD2. The junction had 10 bases not matched to a gene; V was cut back by 1 base and J by 8 bases. There are 16 residues in the CDR3. CDR1 is SGHTA, CDR2 FQGNSA, per germline. CDR3 in DNA: TGTGCCAGCAGCTTAGGTCTTAGCGGGAAGGGGCATGAGCAGTTCTTC. It specifies CASSLGLSGKGHEQFF.

This clonotype was seen a handful of times. J is TRBJ1-5 and V is TRBV20-1, with D unclear. Trimming removed 1 base at V and 3 bases at J, with 13 bases between. This CDR3 contains 15 residues. Germline V gene lookup returns CDR1 DFQATT and CDR2 SNEGSKA (reference sequence). The CDR3 coding sequence is TGCAGTGCTAGAGTGGGGAGACAATACAATCAGCCCCAGCATTTT. Encoded protein: CSARVGRQYNQPQHF.

There are a few counts of this clonotype. This chain uses TRBV13 with TRBJ1-1; D is uncertain. This CDR3 is built from 16 residues. Trimming pared 5 bases from V and 0 bases from J, leaving 16 bases between. The germline CDR1 and CDR2 sequences are PRHDT and FYEKMQ (reference sequence). In nucleotides, the CDR3 is TGTGCCAGCAGCCACAGCGACTGGGATATGAACACTGAAGCTTTCTTT. Translation gives CASSHSDWDMNTEAFF.

This clonotype was counted at least ten times. This rearrangement joins TRBV6-1 to TRBJ2-2; 9 bases fit TRBD1. CDR3 length: 17 amino acids. The germline V gene encodes CDR1 MNHNS and CDR2 SASEGT. Trimming at V came to 6 bases and at J to 0 bases, leaving 8 bases not matched to a gene. The CDR3 is CASSSGQGNSNTGELFF. CDR3 sequence (DNA): TGTGCCAGCAGCTCCGGACAGGGGAATTCGAACACCGGGGAGCTGTTTTTT.

This chain joins TRBV3-1 and TRBJ1-2; no definite D call. V gave up 4 bases and J gave up 0 bases, with 15 bases separating them. Germline loops: CDR1 LGHDT, CDR2 YNNKEL (reference sequence). This CDR3 comprises 16 residues. In DNA form, the CDR3 reads TGTGCCAGCAGCCCCGGCGGAGGGCAAGCTAACTATGGCTACACCTTC. Its protein is CASSPGGGQANYGYTF.

This chain joins TRBV3-1 and TRBJ2-5; 12 nucleotides align to TRBD2. V shed 6 bases and J 2 bases; nucleotides not matched to a gene: 7. Germline V gene lookup returns CDR1 LGHDT and CDR2 YNNKEL (reference sequence). The CDR3 sequence is 16 residues long. The CDR3 is CASSLSGLAGQETQYF. The CDR3 bases are TGTGCCAGCAGTCTTTCTGGACTAGCGGGGCAAGAGACCCAGTACTTC.

In this sample, this clonotype turned up many times. The genes are TRBV27 and TRBJ1-5, with 7 nucleotides matching TRBD1. The germline V gene has CDR1 MNHEY and CDR2 SMNVEV (reference sequence). The CDR3 sequence is 14 residues long. V lost 5 bases and J lost 4; bases outside the gene matches: 5. CDR3 protein: CASSRAGGNQPQHF. The CDR3 nucleotides are TGTGCCAGCAGTCGGGCAGGGGGAAATCAGCCCCAGCATTTT.

This clonotype was counted at least ten times. The chain joins TRBV24-1 to TRBJ2-5; D may correspond to TRBD1 or TRBD2 (5 bases each). Between the trimmed V and J ends, which lost 6 bases and 7 bases, there was a span of 20 bases. Germline V gene lookup returns CDR1 KGHDR and CDR2 SFDVKD. The CDR3 extends over 15 amino acids. The CDR3: CATSLPGTATGTQYF. CDR3 nucleotides: TGTGCCACCAGTCTTCCAGGGACGGCGACGGGGACCCAGTACTTC.

This clonotype was found a few times. The gene calls are TRBV5-1 and TRBJ1-4; a possible D gene is TRBD1 (5 bases). The CDR3 spans 14 residues. The V end was cut by 4 bases, the J end by 5 bases, with 12 bases between. Germline V gene sequence: CDR1 SGHRS, CDR2 YFSETQ. The CDR3 loop reads CASSETDWNEKLFF. For the CDR3, the DNA is TGCGCCAGCAGCGAGACAGATTGGAATGAAAAACTGTTTTTT.

The rearrangement uses TRBV20-1 and TRBJ1-2, with unresolved D. Germline CDR1 DFQATT, CDR2 SNEGSKA (reference sequence). This CDR3 spans 12 amino acids. The ends were cut back, 3 bases at V and 13 bases at J, with 18 bases in the middle. The CDR3 nucleotides are TGCAGTGCTAGGGGTGACTCTCCCCCGGGCACCTTC. Its protein is CSARGDSPPGTF.

This clonotype was picked up a small number of times. The chain has TRBV5-6 and TRBJ2-5; D may correspond to TRBD1 or TRBD2 (5 bases each). The length of the CDR3 is 13 residues. Germline CDR1 is SGHDT and CDR2 is YYEEEE. Trimming left V 0 bases short and J 4 bases short, with 7 bases between. CDR3 nucleotide sequence: TGTGCCAGCAGCTTGGGAGGGGTAGAGACCCAGTACTTC. Residues: CASSLGGVETQYF.

At least ten counts were recorded for this clonotype. The chain links TRBV5-4 to TRBJ2-5; D unresolved. The ends were cut back, 2 bases at V and 4 bases at J, with 9 bases in the middle. The germline V gene encodes CDR1 SGHNT and CDR2 YYREEE (reference sequence). The CDR3 has 13 amino acids. The CDR3 sequence is CASSFRAPETQYF. In DNA, the CDR3 is TGTGCCAGCAGCTTTAGAGCCCCAGAGACCCAGTACTTC.

This clonotype was counted ten times or more. The chain is built from TRBV20-1 and TRBJ1-4; D is ambiguous. Trimming shortened V by 7 bases and J by 6 bases, and 15 bases separated the two germline ends. The CDR3 length is 13 residues. The germline V gene encodes CDR1 DFQATT and CDR2 SNEGSKA (reference sequence). CDR3 in DNA: TGCAGTGTCCAGCCGGGGTTGGATGAAAAACTGTTTTTT. It translates to CSVQPGLDEKLFF.

The J gene is TRBJ1-6, the V gene TRBV7-2, with TRBD1 identical over 7 bases. Germline V gene lookup returns CDR1 SGHTA and CDR2 FQGNSA. The CDR3 has 15 residues. CDR3 protein: CAGGGDRGGPSPLHF. As DNA, the CDR3 is TGTGCTGGGGGGGGGGACAGAGGAGGGCCTTCACCCCTCCACTTT.

This chain joins TRBV6-1 and TRBJ2-1, with unresolved D. Trimming took off 6 bases at V and 4 bases at J, with 19 bases between the two ends. Per the germline V gene, CDR1 is MNHNS and CDR2 is SASEGT. CDR3 length: 16 amino acids. The CDR3 protein is CASSPRSSRSYNEQFF. In DNA form, the CDR3 reads TGTGCCAGCAGCCCCCGCAGCTCAAGGTCATACAATGAGCAGTTCTTC.

At least ten counts were recorded for this clonotype. The V and J genes are TRBV20-1 and TRBJ2-3; possibly TRBD1 for D (5 bases). V lost 0 bases and J 5 bases, leaving 15 bases between the germline ends. The CDR3 is 15 amino acids. Germline lookup yields CDR1 DFQATT and CDR2 SNEGSKA (reference sequence). CDR3 amino acids: CSARDLEGAEDTQYF. The CDR3, as DNA: TGCAGTGCTAGAGATCTCGAAGGGGCGGAAGATACGCAGTATTTT.

The chain uses TRBV19 and TRBJ1-6; D not resolved. V was clipped by 5 bases and J by 7 bases, with 12 bases between them. Germline values: CDR1 LNHDA, CDR2 SQIVND (reference sequence). The CDR3 is 14 residues long. In DNA, the CDR3 is TGTGCCAGTAGTCCCGAGGGCGCAAATTCACCCCTCCACTTT. Its translation is CASSPEGANSPLHF.

This clonotype was counted at least ten times. This chain connects TRBV2 to TRBJ2-3, with TRBD2 matching over 15 bases. The ends lost 5 bases at V and 6 bases at J; junction bases unmatched: 6. Per the germline V gene, CDR1 is SNHLY and CDR2 is FYNNEI. The CDR3 covers 16 residues. The CDR3 nucleotides are TGTGCCAGCAGTCCTGGACTAGCGGGGGGGAGGGATACGCAGTATTTT. It yields the protein CASSPGLAGGRDTQYF. The full variable domain, rest sourced from reference TRBV2 and TRBJ2-3, is EPEVTQTPSHQVTQMGQEVILRCVPISNHLYFYWYRQILGQKVEFLVSFYNNEISEKSEIFDDQFSVERPDGSNFTLKIRSTKLEDSAMYFCASSPGLAGGRDTQYFGPGTRLTVL.

This clonotype has at least ten counts. The chain is built from TRBV4-2 and TRBJ2-3; the D gene is possibly TRBD2 (6 bases). The germline V gene encodes CDR1 LGHNA and CDR2 YNFKEQ. This CDR3 contains 12 residues. The V end lost 2 bases, the J end lost 10 bases, and 10 bases lay between the germline ends. The CDR3 DNA is TGTGCCAGCAGCCAACGGCGGGATTCGCAGTATTTT. This codes for CASSQRRDSQYF.

This clonotype was detected a few times. The rearrangement joins TRBV20-1 to TRBJ1-1; D is possibly TRBD1 (5 bases). Germline CDR1 DFQATT, CDR2 SNEGSKA (reference sequence). This CDR3 region has 15 residues. V shed 0 bases and J shed 2 bases, with 13 bases lying between them. Written as DNA, the CDR3 is TGCAGTGCTAGAGATCCAGGGAACCATAACACTGAAGCTTTCTTT. Its translation is CSARDPGNHNTEAFF.

This clonotype was seen many times. The chain joins TRBV7-9 to TRBJ1-1; 11 bases align to TRBD1. This CDR3 comprises 15 residues. V lost 3 bases and J lost 3; bases outside the gene matches: 3. Germline V CDR1 and CDR2: SEHNR, FQNEAQ (reference sequence). CDR3 loop: CASSLRTGGHTEAFF. In nucleotides, the CDR3 is TGTGCCAGCAGCTTGAGGACAGGGGGCCACACTGAAGCTTTCTTT.

This clonotype was detected many times. The rearrangement uses TRBV13 and TRBJ2-7; D remains unclear. The germline CDR1 and CDR2 sequences are PRHDT and FYEKMQ (reference sequence). The CDR3 spans 15 residues. The V end was cut by 6 bases, the J end by 0 bases, with 15 bases between. The CDR3 DNA reads TGTGCCAGCAGATCAAAGGCGGAGTCCTCCTACGAGCAGTACTTC. Translating it yields CASRSKAESSYEQYF.